The entry below describes one TCR beta chain. Its target is not known. Division of CD4+ cells produced a CD45RA+ naive subset and a CD45RA-negative memory subset. Using immunoSEQ multiplex PCR, the repertoire was profiled, and TCRdb retains in-frame clones only, with some absent. The sample has approximately 2,300,000 clones; around 93% are singletons. V trimming: 2 bases; J trimming: 6 bases; junction bases outside the gene matches: 6. Germline V lookup: CDR1 SGHAT, CDR2 FQDESV (reference sequence). This CDR3 has 16 residues. The data are from a study of shared clonotypes between healthy human individuals. General observations from the study: A small donor pool kept down the genetic and exposure-history diversity that was represented.

The chain uses TRBV11-1 and TRBJ2-1; 11 nucleotides align to TRBD2. The sample was naive CD4+ T cells from PBMCs. Documented subset: CD45RA+ positively selected. The sequence came from a man aged 18 to 29 in good health. Some clones in this sample may be carry-over from other donors' samples. CDR3 protein: CASSLLTSGARNEQFF. The CDR3 coding sequence is TGTGCCAGCAGCTTATTGACTAGCGGGGCCCGCAATGAGCAGTTCTTC.